Listed below are T cell receptor beta chains from one sample, sequenced in a study of blood T cell repertoires in COVID-19. Only in-frame clones appear in the TCRdb table, and some are missing; sequencing was by immunoSEQ multiplex PCR. The repertoire includes about 260,000 clones, approximately 80% of them detected once, and around 4% sits in the top ten. Input material: peripheral blood. The receptors here all came from a man in his sixties with acute or convalescent COVID-19. Both conserved end residues are part of each CDR3. A D gene is named only where the DNA matches it firmly. The size entry is marked missing in some rows and otherwise reads once, few, many or a size class.

D gene: TRBD1
clone size: once
V gene: TRBV5-4
J gene: TRBJ2-4
CDR3 protein: CASSLGQGAWNIQYF
CDR3 DNA: TGTGCCAGCAGCTTGGGACAGGGGGCCTGGAACATTCAGTACTTC

D gene: .
clone size: .
V gene: TRBV18
J gene: TRBJ1-4
CDR3 protein: CASSVYGEKLFF
CDR3 DNA: TGTGCCAGCTCAGTGTACGGGGAAAAACTGTTTTTT

D gene: TRBD1
clone size: once
V gene: TRBV5-8
J gene: TRBJ1-2
CDR3 protein: CASSSGAYTGAAVGYTF
CDR3 DNA: TGTGCCAGCAGCTCTGGGGCTTATACAGGGGCGGCGGTCGGCTACACCTTC

D gene: TRBD1
clone size: .
V gene: TRBV5-1
J gene: TRBJ1-6
CDR3 protein: CASSLDRGDTYNSPLHF
CDR3 DNA: TGCGCCAGCAGCTTGGACAGGGGGGACACCTATAATTCACCCCTCCACTTT

D gene: .
clone size: .
V gene: TRBV15
J gene: TRBJ1-1
CDR3 protein: CATSSREDKNTEAFF
CDR3 DNA: TGTGCCACCAGCAGTAGGGAGGATAAGAACACTGAAGCTTTCTTT

D gene: TRBD2
clone size: .
V gene: TRBV4-2
J gene: TRBJ2-5
CDR3 protein: CASSLTSGVQETQYF
CDR3 DNA: TGTGCCAGCAGCCTGACTAGCGGGGTACAAGAGACCCAGTACTTC

D gene: .
clone size: .
V gene: TRBV28
J gene: TRBJ1-1
CDR3 protein: CASSFPTMNTEAFF
CDR3 DNA: TGTGCCAGCAGTTTCCCCACAATGAACACTGAAGCTTTCTTT

D gene: TRBD2
clone size: .
V gene: TRBV28
J gene: TRBJ2-7
CDR3 protein: CVSSLRGGTRTYEQYF
CDR3 DNA: TGTGTCAGCAGTTTGCGGGGAGGGACGAGAACCTACGAGCAGTACTTC

D gene: .
clone size: .
V gene: TRBV9
J gene: TRBJ2-5
CDR3 protein: CASSGQGGLGETQYF
CDR3 DNA: TGTGCCAGCAGCGGACAAGGAGGGCTCGGAGAGACCCAGTACTTC

D gene: TRBD1
clone size: .
V gene: TRBV4-1
J gene: TRBJ1-2
CDR3 protein: CASSQGQANYGYTF
CDR3 DNA: TGCGCCAGCAGCCAGGGACAGGCTAACTATGGCTACACCTTC

D gene: .
clone size: .
V gene: TRBV29-1
J gene: TRBJ2-5
CDR3 protein: CSVGAAGETQYF
CDR3 DNA: TGCAGCGTTGGGGCCGCGGGAGAGACCCAGTACTTC

D gene: .
clone size: .
V gene: TRBV28
J gene: TRBJ1-6
CDR3 protein: CASSPGGSWNSPLHF
CDR3 DNA: TGTGCCAGCAGCCCAGGAGGTTCTTGGAATTCACCCCTCCACTTT

D gene: .
clone size: .
V gene: TRBV3-1/TRBV3-2
J gene: TRBJ1-5
CDR3 protein: CASSQAPVYSNQPQHF
CDR3 DNA: TGTGCCAGCAGCCAAGCACCAGTATATAGCAATCAGCCCCAGCATTTT

D gene: TRBD2
clone size: .
V gene: TRBV5-1
J gene: TRBJ2-5
CDR3 protein: CASSLRVVVWREDKETQYF
CDR3 DNA: TGCGCCAGCAGCTTGAGAGTTGTGGTATGGCGGGAGGATAAAGAGACCCAGTACTTC

D gene: .
clone size: few
V gene: TRBV28
J gene: TRBJ1-1
CDR3 protein: CASSLPPSEAFF
CDR3 DNA: TGTGCCAGCAGTTTACCCCCGAGTGAAGCTTTCTTT

D gene: TRBD2
clone size: .
V gene: TRBV7-8
J gene: TRBJ2-1
CDR3 protein: CASSLSLAGGIYEQFF
CDR3 DNA: TGTGCCAGCAGCTTGTCCCTAGCGGGAGGGATCTATGAGCAGTTCTTC

D gene: .
clone size: few
V gene: TRBV7-3
J gene: TRBJ1-1
CDR3 protein: CASSSQGNTEAFF
CDR3 DNA: TGTGCCAGCAGCTCACAGGGGAACACTGAAGCTTTCTTT

D gene: .
clone size: .
V gene: TRBV28
J gene: TRBJ2-3
CDR3 protein: CASRGGTYREADTQYF
CDR3 DNA: TGTGCCAGCAGGGGGGGCACCTACCGGGAGGCAGATACGCAGTATTTT

D gene: .
clone size: few
V gene: TRBV10-3
J gene: TRBJ1-1
CDR3 protein: CAISESDSLNTEAFF
CDR3 DNA: TGTGCCATCAGTGAGTCGGACAGCTTGAACACTGAAGCTTTCTTT

D gene: TRBD1
clone size: .
V gene: TRBV7-3
J gene: TRBJ1-2
CDR3 protein: CASSLSSFDRERLDGYTF
CDR3 DNA: TGTGCCAGCAGCTTAAGTTCTTTCGACAGGGAACGTCTCGATGGCTACACCTTC

D gene: .
clone size: .
V gene: TRBV2
J gene: TRBJ1-5
CDR3 protein: CASSAGQPQHF
CDR3 DNA: TGTGCCAGCAGTGCGGGACAGCCCCAGCATTTT

D gene: .
clone size: .
V gene: TRBV6-7
J gene: TRBJ2-7
CDR3 protein: CASSYVRRRFSEQYF
CDR3 DNA: TGTGCCAGCAGTTACGTAAGGAGAAGGTTCTCCGAGCAGTACTTC

D gene: .
clone size: few
V gene: TRBV30
J gene: TRBJ1-5
CDR3 protein: CAWSFRDTYQPQHF
CDR3 DNA: TGTGCCTGGAGTTTTCGGGACACTTATCAGCCCCAGCATTTT

D gene: TRBD2
clone size: .
V gene: TRBV5-1
J gene: TRBJ2-7
CDR3 protein: CASSSKAGTYEQYF
CDR3 DNA: TGCGCCAGCAGCTCAAAAGCGGGGACCTACGAGCAGTACTTC

D gene: TRBD1
clone size: .
V gene: TRBV10-3
J gene: TRBJ2-3
CDR3 protein: CAISSGQGSTDTQYF
CDR3 DNA: TGTGCCATCAGTTCGGGACAGGGCAGCACAGATACGCAGTATTTT

D gene: .
clone size: .
V gene: TRBV6-5
J gene: TRBJ1-3
CDR3 protein: CASSYGQGGNTIYF
CDR3 DNA: TGTGCCAGCAGTTACGGTCAGGGTGGAAACACCATATATTTT

D gene: TRBD1
clone size: .
V gene: TRBV10-3
J gene: TRBJ1-2
CDR3 protein: CAIRAGTGDYGYTF
CDR3 DNA: TGTGCCATCAGGGCCGGGACAGGGGACTATGGCTACACCTTC

D gene: .
clone size: .
V gene: TRBV19
J gene: TRBJ1-1
CDR3 protein: CASSPIWGQQGTEAFF
CDR3 DNA: TGTGCCAGTAGTCCGATATGGGGACAACAGGGAACCGAAGCTTTCTTT

D gene: .
clone size: .
V gene: TRBV24-1
J gene: TRBJ1-2
CDR3 protein: CATQRGVGYGYTF
CDR3 DNA: TGTGCCACTCAGCGGGGGGTGGGCTATGGCTACACCTTC